Shown below are 22 T cell receptor beta chains from a single sample sequenced in a study of CD4+ T cells in melanoma. Profiling relied on immunoSEQ multiplex PCR, and the TCRdb table lists in-frame clones only, not all of them. The sample lists roughly 120,000 clones, about 90% occurring once. Material: peripheral blood. Receptors were obtained from a human donor with melanoma.

The chain has TRBV4-2 and TRBJ2-7; 10 nucleotides align to TRBD1. The CDR3 covers 14 residues. V gave up 3 bases and J gave up 7 bases; unmatched junction bases: 6. The V gene's germline CDR1 is LGHNA and CDR2 YNFKEQ. The CDR3 region is CASSQRDRGGEQYF. CDR3 bases: TGTGCCAGCAGCCAGCGGGACAGGGGTGGAGAGCAGTACTTC.

This clone was seen a single time. The same CDR3 also results from other DNA sequences found in this sample. The V and J genes are TRBV5-1 and TRBJ2-3; D uncertain. The CDR3 is 12 amino acids. Trimming removed 2 bases at V and 4 bases at J, with 5 bases between. Germline V CDR1 and CDR2: SGHRS, YFSETQ. The CDR3 protein is CASSLEADTQYF. As DNA, the CDR3 is TGCGCCAGCAGCTTAGAGGCAGATACGCAGTATTTT.

J is TRBJ2-3 and V is TRBV5-1; D could derive from TRBD1 or TRBD2 (6 bases each). The CDR3 is 18 residues long. From germline, CDR1 is SGHRS and CDR2 YFSETQ. The V end was cut by 4 bases, the J end by 1 base, with 22 bases between. CDR3: CASSPGQGLASGTDTQYF. In DNA form, the CDR3 reads TGCGCCAGCAGCCCGGGCCAGGGGTTAGCTAGCGGCACAGATACGCAGTATTTT.

V is TRBV28 and J is TRBJ2-1; D not certain. Between the trimmed V and J ends, which lost 5 bases and 2 bases, there was a span of 13 bases. Germline loops: CDR1 MDHEN, CDR2 SYDVKM. This CDR3 has 15 amino acids. CDR3 amino acids: CASSVDISAYNEQFF. In nucleotides, the CDR3 is TGTGCCAGCAGTGTTGACATCTCAGCCTACAATGAGCAGTTCTTC. The whole variable domain, remainder taken from reference TRBV28 and TRBJ2-1, is DVKVTQSSRYLVKRTGEKVFLECVQDMDHENMFWYRQDPGLGLRLIYFSYDVKMKEKGDIPEGYSVSREKKERFSLILESASTNQTSMYLCASSVDISAYNEQFFGPGTRLTVL.

The chain joins TRBV5-4 to TRBJ1-4, with TRBD1 matching over 7 bases. The CDR3 totals 14 residues. V lost 4 bases, J lost 5 bases, and 5 bases stayed unmatched. Germline CDR1 reads SGHNT; CDR2 reads YYREEE (reference sequence). CDR3 in DNA: TGTGCCAGCAGCCCCCGGGACAGCAATGAAAAACTGTTTTTT. It is translated as CASSPRDSNEKLFF.

The chain links TRBV27 to TRBJ1-2; D might be TRBD1 (6 bases). Trimming took 8 bases from V and 3 from J, leaving 13 bases between them. This CDR3 is built from 13 residues. Looked up from germline, CDR1 is MNHEY and CDR2 is SMNVEV (reference sequence). For the CDR3, the DNA is TGTGCCAGCGGTTACAGGGAGGACTATGGCTACACCTTC. This gives the protein CASGYREDYGYTF.

This clone was found a few times. This rearrangement joins TRBV4-2 to TRBJ2-2; TRBD2 matches at 14 bases. The V gene end was trimmed by 2 bases and the J gene end by 13 bases; junction bases not matched to a gene: 12. The CDR3 extends over 17 amino acids. Germline values: CDR1 LGHNA, CDR2 YNFKEQ. The CDR3: CASSQSRTSGGTVGLFF. Here the CDR3 DNA reads TGTGCCAGCAGCCAATCCCGGACTAGCGGGGGGACCGTGGGGCTGTTTTTT.

This clone was seen once. The chain has TRBV5-1 and TRBJ2-1, with D unresolved. Germline-derived CDR1 and CDR2 are SGHRS and YFSETQ. V shed 1 base and J shed 4 bases, with 12 bases lying between them. The CDR3 has 15 residues. The CDR3: CASSLSDMKYNEQFF. The CDR3 DNA reads TGCGCCAGCAGCTTGTCTGACATGAAATACAATGAGCAGTTCTTC. Supplemented by reference TRBV5-1 and TRBJ2-1, the full variable domain reads KAGVTQTPRYLIKTRGQQVTLSCSPISGHRSVSWYQQTPGQGLQFLFEYFSETQRNKGNFPGRFSGRQFSNSRSEMNVSTLELGDSALYLCASSLSDMKYNEQFFGPGTRLTVL.

V usage is TRBV15 and J usage is TRBJ2-3; D gene unclear. The germline gives CDR1 LNHNV, CDR2 YYDKDF (reference sequence). This CDR3 is 11 amino acids long. V dropped 3 bases and J dropped 6 bases, with 4 bases sitting between them. CDR3 amino acids: CATSSFDTQYF. CDR3 bases: TGTGCCACCAGCAGTTTCGATACGCAGTATTTT.

This clone showed up just once. The rearrangement links TRBV2 to TRBJ1-1, with D unresolved. The CDR3 sequence is 12 residues long. The V gene's germline CDR1 is SNHLY and CDR2 FYNNEI. V lost 1 base and J 4 bases, leaving 4 bases between the germline ends. The CDR3 DNA is TGTGCCAGCAGTGAAGGTTTCACTGAAGCTTTCTTT. Translated, it gives CASSEGFTEAFF.

The chain uses TRBV7-2 and TRBJ1-1; tentatively, D is TRBD1 (5 bases). V lost 2 bases, J lost 5 bases, and 9 bases lay in between. The CDR3 is 13 amino acids. Germline CDR1 and CDR2: SGHTA and FQGNSA. CDR3 sequence (DNA): TGTGCCAGCAGCTTAAACAGGAAGACTGAAGCTTTCTTT. This translates into CASSLNRKTEAFF.

This chain links TRBV19 with TRBJ2-7, with TRBD1 matching 7 bases. This CDR3 spans 15 amino acids. V lost 5 bases to trimming and J lost 4 bases; unmatched junction nucleotides: 11. Germline CDR1 and CDR2: LNHDA and SQIVND (reference sequence). The CDR3 DNA follows: TGTGCCAGTAGTCCCGAGAAGGGGGCGAGGTACGAGCAGTACTTC. It is translated as CASSPEKGARYEQYF.

This sequence joins TRBV27 and TRBJ1-1, with TRBD1 matching 9 bases. The CDR3 contains 12 residues. V gave up 8 bases and J gave up 10 bases; unmatched junction bases: 8. The germline CDR1 and CDR2 sequences are MNHEY and SMNVEV (reference sequence). The CDR3 coding sequence is TGTGCCAGCGGGACACAGGGGGCCGGAGCTTTCTTT. Residues: CASGTQGAGAFF.

This clone showed up just a few times. The chain joins TRBV30 to TRBJ2-5, with D possibly TRBD1 on 6 matching bases. From germline, CDR1 is GTSNPN and CDR2 SVGIG (reference sequence). The CDR3 covers 11 residues. With 4 bases removed from V and 4 bases from J, the gap between germline ends came to 7 bases. CDR3 coding DNA: TGTGCCTGGATCAGGGGAGAGACCCAGTACTTC. Translation: CAWIRGETQYF. Variable domain in full (rest from reference TRBV30 and TRBJ2-5): SQTIHQWPATLVQPVGSPLSLECTVEGTSNPNLYWYRQAAGRGLQLLFYSVGIGQISSEVPQNLSASRPQDRQFILSSKKLLLSDSGFYLCAWIRGETQYFGPGTRLLVL.

This clone showed up just a few times. The chain combines TRBV28 with TRBJ2-4, with 8 bases lining up with TRBD2. Germline V gene sequence: CDR1 MDHEN, CDR2 SYDVKM. Trimming took 3 bases from V and 1 from J; bases not matched to a gene: 2. The CDR3 contains 15 residues. In DNA form, the CDR3 reads TGTGCCAGCAGTTTGGCTAGCGGGGCCAAAAACATTCAGTACTTC. Encoded protein: CASSLASGAKNIQYF.

This chain uses TRBV18 with TRBJ2-5; TRBD1 matches 7 bases. This CDR3 spans 14 amino acids. Germline assignment: CDR1 KGHSH and CDR2 LQKENI. Trimming took 8 bases from V and 3 from J; bases not matched to a gene: 9. CDR3 nucleotides: TGTGCCAGCACAGGGGCCGAATGGGAAGAGACCCAGTACTTC. Translation: CASTGAEWEETQYF.

DNA for the CDR3: TGTGCCAGCAGCTTGGGACAGGGGGATGGACAGGATACGCAGTATTTT. The encoded protein is CASSLGQGDGQDTQYF. The rearrangement uses TRBV7-3 and TRBJ2-3; TRBD1 matches at 11 bases. CDR3 size: 16 residues. CDR1 SGHTA and CDR2 FQGTGA come from the germline V gene. Unmatched junction bases numbered 8, after V lost 3 bases and J lost 6 bases.

The chain combines TRBV7-9 with TRBJ1-1; D gene unclear. The CDR3 runs 12 residues. The V gene's germline CDR1 is SEHNR and CDR2 FQNEAQ (reference sequence). Deletions cut 3 bases from V and 0 bases from J, with 2 bases between. As DNA, the CDR3 is TGTGCCAGCAGCTTGGTGAACACTGAAGCTTTCTTT. It specifies CASSLVNTEAFF.

The chain is built from TRBV15 and TRBJ1-2; D uncertain. The CDR3 has 13 amino acids. Germline assignment: CDR1 LNHNV and CDR2 YYDKDF (reference sequence). V lost 0 bases and J 7 bases, leaving 9 bases between the germline ends. Written as DNA, the CDR3 is TGTGCCACCAGCAGAGATCGTCGGGGTGGCTACACCTTC. This sequence encodes CATSRDRRGGYTF. The variable domain in full, completed from reference TRBV15 and TRBJ1-2, reads DAMVIQNPRYQVTQFGKPVTLSCSQTLNHNVMYWYQQKSSQAPKLLFHYYDKDFNNEADTPDNFQSRRPNTSFCFLDIRSPGLGDTAMYLCATSRDRRGGYTFGSGTRLTVV.

The chain links TRBV11-2 to TRBJ2-7; D gene uncertain. This CDR3 comprises 14 residues. The germline V gene has CDR1 SGHAT and CDR2 FQNNGV. V lost 6 bases and J 3 bases, leaving 15 bases between the germline ends. CDR3 bases: TGTGCCAGCAGTTCGGACCCTAACTTCTACGAGCAGTACTTC. This gives the protein CASSSDPNFYEQYF. Looking up the rest from reference TRBV11-2 and TRBJ2-7 gives the full variable domain: EAGVAQSPRYKIIEKRQSVAFWCNPISGHATLYWYQQILGQGPKLLIQFQNNGVVDDSQLPKDRFSAERLKGVDSTLKIQPAKLEDSAVYLCASSSDPNFYEQYFGPGTRLTVT.

The chain carries TRBV27 and TRBJ2-7, with 11 positions matching TRBD1. V lost 3 bases, J lost 5 bases, and 3 bases stayed unmatched. The CDR3 runs to 14 residues. CDR1 MNHEY and CDR2 SMNVEV come from the germline V gene (reference sequence). The DNA for the CDR3 is TGTGCCAGCAGTTTCCGGGACAGGGGGGACGAGCAGTACTTC. Translating it yields CASSFRDRGDEQYF.

CDR3 DNA: TGTGCCGGCGAGGAGACTAGCACAGATACGCAGTATTTT. Translated, it gives CAGEETSTDTQYF. The gene calls are TRBV6-1 and TRBJ2-3; D gene ambiguous. The CDR3 is made up of 13 amino acids. The germline gives CDR1 MNHNS, CDR2 SASEGT. Trimming stripped 11 bases from V and 0 bases from J, with 12 bases between.